The rows below give T cell receptor beta chains drawn from one sample of a study of shared clonotypes between healthy human individuals. Sequencing used immunoSEQ multiplex PCR; TCRdb keeps in-frame clones, though not all of them. The sample has about 2.4 million clones; roughly 93% are singletons. Specimen: naive CD4+ T cells from PBMCs. These receptors were obtained from a man between 18 and 29 years old in good health. Some clones in this sample may be carry-over from other donors' samples. CDR3s include the opening cysteine and the closing phenylalanine or tryptophan. The D gene is left open where the match is weak. Size tells how often a clone was seen (once, few, many) or the class of an expanded clone, and some rows leave it out.

d_gene	v_gene	abundance	len	j_gene	CDR3aa	CDR3nt
-	TRBV19	once	13	TRBJ2-5	CASRNGGRETQYF	TGTGCCAGTAGGAACGGGGGACGGGAGACCCAGTACTTC
TRBD1	TRBV5-1	-	15	TRBJ2-3	CASSQQGANTDTQYF	TGCGCCAGCAGCCAACAGGGGGCCAACACAGATACGCAGTATTTT
-	TRBV29-1	-	13	TRBJ2-3	CSVGSLHTDTQYF	TGCAGCGTTGGATCACTCCACACAGATACGCAGTATTTT
TRBD1	TRBV5-1	-	15	TRBJ2-7	CASSLDGRGSYEQYF	TGCGCCAGCAGCTTGGACGGCAGGGGGTCCTACGAGCAGTACTTC
TRBD1	TRBV18	-	15	TRBJ1-4	CASSPRSDRGEKLFF	TGTGCCAGCTCACCACGGTCGGACAGGGGAGAAAAACTGTTTTTT
TRBD2	TRBV28	once	16	TRBJ2-7	CASSSRTSGRQYEQYF	TGTGCCAGCAGTTCCAGGACTAGCGGGAGGCAATACGAGCAGTACTTC
-	TRBV18	-	14	TRBJ1-1	CASSPLAGVTEAFF	TGTGCCAGCTCCCCCTTGGCAGGGGTCACTGAAGCTTTCTTT
-	TRBV6-5	-	14	TRBJ2-5	CASRDWDGGETQYF	TGTGCCAGCAGAGATTGGGACGGAGGAGAGACCCAGTACTTC
-	TRBV30	-	12	TRBJ2-7	CAWSVGRYEQYF	TGTGCCTGGAGTGTAGGCAGATACGAGCAGTACTTC
-	TRBV5-4	-	15	TRBJ2-7	CASSLFGRRGYEQYF	TGTGCCAGCAGCTTGTTTGGCCGTCGGGGCTACGAGCAGTACTTC
-	TRBV2	-	13	TRBJ2-2	CASSVSNTGELFF	TGTGCCAGCAGTGTATCTAACACCGGGGAGCTGTTTTTT
-	TRBV9	few	14	TRBJ2-2	CASSVEAGGGELFF	TGTGCCAGCAGCGTAGAGGCAGGTGGCGGGGAGCTGTTTTTT
-	TRBV27	few	10	TRBJ2-7	CASSSYEQYF	TGTGCCAGCAGTTCCTACGAGCAGTACTTC
TRBD2	TRBV5-1	-	15	TRBJ2-1	CASSLAGAGYNEQFF	TGCGCCAGCAGCTTAGCGGGAGCCGGCTACAATGAGCAGTTCTTC
-	TRBV28	-	14	TRBJ2-7	CASSFQDIGYEQYF	TGTGCCAGCAGTTTCCAGGACATAGGCTACGAGCAGTACTTC
TRBD2	TRBV7-2	-	16	TRBJ2-7	CASSLATSGRAYEQYF	TGTGCCAGCAGCTTAGCGACTAGCGGGAGGGCCTACGAGCAGTACTTC
-	TRBV6-5	-	15	TRBJ1-2	CASSLSYQVLYGYTF	TGTGCCAGCAGTCTATCTTACCAGGTCCTTTATGGCTACACCTTC
-	TRBV19	-	14	TRBJ1-1	CASSSPHMNTEAFF	TGTGCCAGTAGTTCCCCGCATATGAACACTGAAGCTTTCTTT
TRBD1	TRBV19	-	14	TRBJ1-1	CASSIGQGVTEAFF	TGTGCCAGTAGTATAGGACAGGGGGTTACTGAAGCTTTCTTT
-	TRBV9	-	13	TRBJ1-5	CASSVRGDQPQHF	TGTGCCAGCAGCGTCCGGGGGGACCAGCCCCAGCATTTT
-	TRBV28	once	14	TRBJ1-1	CASRGVSLNTEAFF	TGTGCCAGCAGGGGGGTTAGCCTGAACACTGAAGCTTTCTTT
-	TRBV5-1	-	14	TRBJ1-1	CASPSRQRNTEAFF	TGCGCCAGCCCCTCCAGACAGCGGAACACTGAAGCTTTCTTT